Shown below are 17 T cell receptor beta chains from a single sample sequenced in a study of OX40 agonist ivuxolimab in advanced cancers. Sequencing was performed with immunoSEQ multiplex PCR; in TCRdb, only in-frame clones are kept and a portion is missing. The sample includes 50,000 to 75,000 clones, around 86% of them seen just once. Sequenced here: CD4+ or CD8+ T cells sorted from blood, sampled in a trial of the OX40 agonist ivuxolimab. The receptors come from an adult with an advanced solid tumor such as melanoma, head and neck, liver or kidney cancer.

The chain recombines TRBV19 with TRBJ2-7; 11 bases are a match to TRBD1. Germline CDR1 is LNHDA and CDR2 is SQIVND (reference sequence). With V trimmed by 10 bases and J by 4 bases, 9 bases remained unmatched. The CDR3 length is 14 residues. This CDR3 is CATSRGQGGYEQYF. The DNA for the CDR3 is TGTGCCACAAGCCGGGGACAGGGGGGTTACGAGCAGTACTTC.

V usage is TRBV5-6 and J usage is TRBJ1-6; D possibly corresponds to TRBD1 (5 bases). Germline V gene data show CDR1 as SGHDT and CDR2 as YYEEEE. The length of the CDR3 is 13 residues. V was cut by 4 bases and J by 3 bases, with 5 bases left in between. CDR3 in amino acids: CASSRGYNSPLHF. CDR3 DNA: TGTGCCAGCAGCAGGGGCTATAATTCACCCCTCCACTTT.

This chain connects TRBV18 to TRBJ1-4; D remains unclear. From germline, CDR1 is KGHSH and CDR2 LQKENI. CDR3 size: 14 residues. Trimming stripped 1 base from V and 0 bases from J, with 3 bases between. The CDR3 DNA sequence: TGTGCCAGCTCACCACGGACAACTAATGAAAAACTGTTTTTT. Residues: CASSPRTTNEKLFF. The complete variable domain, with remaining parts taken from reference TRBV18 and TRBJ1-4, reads NAGVMQNPRHLVRRRGQEARLRCSPMKGHSHVYWYRQLPEEGLKFMVYLQKENIIDESGMPKERFSAEFPKEGPSILRIQQVVRGDSAAYFCASSPRTTNEKLFFGSGTQLSVL.

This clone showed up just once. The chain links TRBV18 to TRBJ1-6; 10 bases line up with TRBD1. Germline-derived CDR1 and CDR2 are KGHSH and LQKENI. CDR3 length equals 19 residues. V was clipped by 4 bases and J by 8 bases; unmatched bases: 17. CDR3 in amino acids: CASSQAGTGAPGGDSPLHF. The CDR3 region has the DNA TGTGCCAGCTCACAGGCCGGGACAGGGGCCCCTGGTGGGGATTCACCCCTCCACTTT.

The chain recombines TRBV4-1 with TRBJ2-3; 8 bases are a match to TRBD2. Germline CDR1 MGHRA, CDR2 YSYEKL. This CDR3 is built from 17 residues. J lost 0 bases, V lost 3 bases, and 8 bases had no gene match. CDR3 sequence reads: CASSQAGGQSSTDTQYF. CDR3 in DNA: TGCGCCAGCAGCCAGGCGGGGGGCCAATCTAGCACAGATACGCAGTATTTT.

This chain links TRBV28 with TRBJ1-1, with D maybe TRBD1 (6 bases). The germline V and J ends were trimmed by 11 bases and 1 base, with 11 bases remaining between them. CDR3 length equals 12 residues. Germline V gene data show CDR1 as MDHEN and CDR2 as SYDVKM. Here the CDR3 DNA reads TGTGCCGGCAAGACAGGGAACACTGAAGCTTTCTTT. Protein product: CAGKTGNTEAFF.

The CDR3 DNA is TGTGCCAGCAGCCCACAGGGACCCTATAATTCACCCCTCCACTTT. This translates into CASSPQGPYNSPLHF. The chain couples TRBV7-2 to TRBJ1-6, with a weak D call TRBD1 (6 bases). V lost 5 bases and J 2 bases, leaving 10 bases between the germline ends. CDR1 is SGHTA and CDR2 is FQGNSA in the germline V gene. The CDR3 runs to 15 residues.

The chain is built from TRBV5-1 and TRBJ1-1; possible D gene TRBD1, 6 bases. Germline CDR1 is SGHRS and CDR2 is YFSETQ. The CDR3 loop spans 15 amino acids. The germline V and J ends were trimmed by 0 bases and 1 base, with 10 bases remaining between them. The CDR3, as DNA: TGCGCCAGCAGCTTGGGGTCGACAGGGAACACTGAAGCTTTCTTT. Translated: CASSLGSTGNTEAFF.

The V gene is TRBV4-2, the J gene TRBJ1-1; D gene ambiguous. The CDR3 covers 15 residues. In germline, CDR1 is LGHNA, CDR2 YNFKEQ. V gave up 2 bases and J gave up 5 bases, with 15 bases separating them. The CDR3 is CASSQRMGLGTEAFF. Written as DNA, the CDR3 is TGTGCCAGCAGCCAAAGAATGGGGTTGGGAACTGAAGCTTTCTTT.

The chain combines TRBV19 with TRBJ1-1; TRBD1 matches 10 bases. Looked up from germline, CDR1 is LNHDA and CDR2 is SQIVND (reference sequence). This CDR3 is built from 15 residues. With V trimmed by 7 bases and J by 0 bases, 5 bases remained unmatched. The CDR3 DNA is TGTGCCAGTATAGACAGGGGGCACTTGAACACTGAAGCTTTCTTT. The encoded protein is CASIDRGHLNTEAFF.

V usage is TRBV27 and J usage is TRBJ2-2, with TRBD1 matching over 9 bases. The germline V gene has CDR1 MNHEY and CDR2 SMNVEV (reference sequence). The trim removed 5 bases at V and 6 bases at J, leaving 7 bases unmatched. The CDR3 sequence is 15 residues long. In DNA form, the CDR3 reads TGTGCCAGCAGTCTCGGGACAGGGAAGGCCGGGGAGCTGTTTTTT. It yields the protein CASSLGTGKAGELFF.

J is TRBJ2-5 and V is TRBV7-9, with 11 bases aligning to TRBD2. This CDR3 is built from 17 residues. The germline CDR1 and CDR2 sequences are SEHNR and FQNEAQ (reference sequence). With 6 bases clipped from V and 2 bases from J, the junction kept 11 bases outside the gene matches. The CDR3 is CASSLGSTSGTQETQYF. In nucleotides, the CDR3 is TGTGCCAGCAGTCTTGGATCGACTAGCGGGACTCAAGAGACCCAGTACTTC. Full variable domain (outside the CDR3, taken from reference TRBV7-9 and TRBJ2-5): DTGVSQNPRHKITKRGQNVTFRCDPISEHNRLYWYRQTLGQGPEFLTYFQNEAQLEKSRLLSDRFSAERPKGSFSTLEIQRTEQGDSAMYLCASSLGSTSGTQETQYFGPGTRLLVL.

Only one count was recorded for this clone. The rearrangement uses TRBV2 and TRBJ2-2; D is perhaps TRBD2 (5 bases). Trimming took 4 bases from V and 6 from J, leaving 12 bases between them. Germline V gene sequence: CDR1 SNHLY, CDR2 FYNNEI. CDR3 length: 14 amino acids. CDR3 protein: CASSGGGIAGELFF. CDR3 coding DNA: TGTGCCAGCAGTGGAGGAGGCATCGCCGGGGAGCTGTTTTTT.

CDR3 region: CAWNLEGRAGETQYF. The DNA for the CDR3 is TGTGCCTGGAACCTAGAAGGACGCGCAGGGGAGACCCAGTACTTC. V is TRBV30 and J is TRBJ2-5, with a tentative D call TRBD1 (5 bases). With 4 bases removed from V and 5 bases from J, the gap between germline ends came to 20 bases. This CDR3 is 15 amino acids long. Germline V gene lookup returns CDR1 GTSNPN and CDR2 SVGIG (reference sequence).

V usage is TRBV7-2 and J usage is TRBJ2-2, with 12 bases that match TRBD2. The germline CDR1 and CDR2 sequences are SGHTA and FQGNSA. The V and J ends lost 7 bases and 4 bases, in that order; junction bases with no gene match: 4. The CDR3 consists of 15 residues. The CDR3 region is CASTSGGAVTGELFF. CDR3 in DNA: TGTGCCAGCACTAGCGGGGGGGCGGTCACCGGGGAGCTGTTTTTT.

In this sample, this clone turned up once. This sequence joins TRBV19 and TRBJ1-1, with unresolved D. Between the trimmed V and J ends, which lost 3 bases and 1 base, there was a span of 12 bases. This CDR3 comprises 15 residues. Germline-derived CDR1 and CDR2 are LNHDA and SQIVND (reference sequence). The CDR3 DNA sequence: TGTGCCAGTAGTATTAGGCGGGGAAAGAACACTGAAGCTTTCTTT. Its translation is CASSIRRGKNTEAFF.

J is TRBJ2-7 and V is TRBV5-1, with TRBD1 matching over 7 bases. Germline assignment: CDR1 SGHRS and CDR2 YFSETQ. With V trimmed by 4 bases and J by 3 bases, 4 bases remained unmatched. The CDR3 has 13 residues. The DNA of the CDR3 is TGCGCCAGCAGCCCGGACAGGATCTACGAGCAGTACTTC. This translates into CASSPDRIYEQYF.